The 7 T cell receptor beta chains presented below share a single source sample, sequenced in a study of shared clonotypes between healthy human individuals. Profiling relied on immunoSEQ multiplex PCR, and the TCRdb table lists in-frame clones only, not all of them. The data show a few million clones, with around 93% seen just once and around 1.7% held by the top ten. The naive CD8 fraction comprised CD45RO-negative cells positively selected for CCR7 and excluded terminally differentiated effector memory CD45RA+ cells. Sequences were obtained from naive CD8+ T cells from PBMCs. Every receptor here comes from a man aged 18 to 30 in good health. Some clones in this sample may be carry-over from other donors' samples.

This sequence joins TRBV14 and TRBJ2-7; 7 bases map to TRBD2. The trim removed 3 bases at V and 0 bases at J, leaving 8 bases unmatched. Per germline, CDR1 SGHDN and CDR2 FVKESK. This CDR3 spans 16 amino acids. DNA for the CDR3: TGTGCCAGCAGCCATCCTGGCGGGAGTAGCTCCTACGAGCAGTACTTC. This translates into CASSHPGGSSSYEQYF.

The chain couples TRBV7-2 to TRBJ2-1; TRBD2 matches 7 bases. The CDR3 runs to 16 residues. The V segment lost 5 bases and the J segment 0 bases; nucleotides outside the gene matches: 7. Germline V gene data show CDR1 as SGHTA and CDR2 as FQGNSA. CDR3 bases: TGTGCCAGCAGCCCTTTCCGGACTAGCTCCTACAATGAGCAGTTCTTC. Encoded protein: CASSPFRTSSYNEQFF. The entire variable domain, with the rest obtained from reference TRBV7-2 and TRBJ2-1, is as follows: GAGVSQSPSNKVTEKGKDVELRCDPISGHTALYWYRQSLGQGLEFLIYFQGNSAPDKSGLPSDRFSAERTGGSVSTLTIQRTQQEDSAVYLCASSPFRTSSYNEQFFGPGTRLTVL.

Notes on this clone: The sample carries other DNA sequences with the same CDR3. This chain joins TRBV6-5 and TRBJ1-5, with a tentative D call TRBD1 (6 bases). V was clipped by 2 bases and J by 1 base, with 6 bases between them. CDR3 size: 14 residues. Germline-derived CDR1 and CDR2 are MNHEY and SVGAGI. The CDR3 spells CASSYGGSNQPQHF. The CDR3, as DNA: TGTGCCAGCAGTTACGGGGGCAGCAATCAGCCCCAGCATTTT.

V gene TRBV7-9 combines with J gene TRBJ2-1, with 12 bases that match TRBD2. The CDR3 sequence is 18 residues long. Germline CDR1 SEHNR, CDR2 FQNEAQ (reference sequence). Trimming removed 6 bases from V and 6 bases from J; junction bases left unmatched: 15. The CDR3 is CASSLTGLAGRMSNEQFF. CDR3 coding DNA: TGTGCCAGCAGTCTGACGGGACTAGCGGGTCGGATGAGCAATGAGCAGTTCTTC. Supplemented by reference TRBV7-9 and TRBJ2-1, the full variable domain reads DTGVSQNPRHKITKRGQNVTFRCDPISEHNRLYWYRQTLGQGPEFLTYFQNEAQLEKSRLLSDRFSAERPKGSFSTLEIQRTEQGDSAMYLCASSLTGLAGRMSNEQFFGPGTRLTVL.

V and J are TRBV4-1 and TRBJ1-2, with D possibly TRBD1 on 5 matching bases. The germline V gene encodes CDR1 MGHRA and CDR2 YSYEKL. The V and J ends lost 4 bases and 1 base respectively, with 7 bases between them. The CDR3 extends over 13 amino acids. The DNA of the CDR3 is TGCGCCAGCAGCCCCCAGGGTAACTATGGCTACACCTTC. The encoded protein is CASSPQGNYGYTF.

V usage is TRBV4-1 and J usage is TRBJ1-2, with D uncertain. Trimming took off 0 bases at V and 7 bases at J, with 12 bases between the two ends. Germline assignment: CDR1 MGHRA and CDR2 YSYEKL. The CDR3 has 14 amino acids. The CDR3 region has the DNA TGCGCCAGCAGCCAAGATCCGGCGGCCCCTGGCTACACCTTC. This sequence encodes CASSQDPAAPGYTF.

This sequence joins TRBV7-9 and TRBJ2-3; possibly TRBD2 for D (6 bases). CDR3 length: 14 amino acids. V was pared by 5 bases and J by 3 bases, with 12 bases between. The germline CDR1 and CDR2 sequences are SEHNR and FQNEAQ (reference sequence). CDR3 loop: CASSGAGRTDTQYF. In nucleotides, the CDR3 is TGTGCCAGCAGCGGCGCCGGGAGAACAGATACGCAGTATTTT.